This T cell receptor (beta chain) comes out of a study of blood T cell repertoires in COVID-19. Looking at the study overall: The United States, Italy and Spain provided the acute and convalescent COVID-19 samples.

The CDR3 consists of 14 residues. V lost 6 bases, J lost 3 bases, and 8 bases stayed unmatched. The germline V gene encodes CDR1 WSHSY and CDR2 SAAADI. Here immunoSEQ multiplex PCR was the method, and the copy in TCRdb shows in-frame clones only, minus some. The table lists around 260,000 clones, around 84% of them singletons. This TCR was sampled from a man aged 25 to 40 with acute COVID-19. The sequenced sample consisted of PBMCs or T cells enriched from blood (not recorded which). The genes are TRBV10-2 and TRBJ2-7, with TRBD1 matching over 7 bases. The CDR3 here is CASRKSGTDYEQYV. CDR3 coding DNA: TGCGCCAGCAGAAAGTCCGGGACAGACTACGAGCAGTACGTC.